This T cell receptor (beta chain) was recorded in a study of graft-versus-host responses after intestinal transplantation. The study, taken as a whole, reports: Marrow from the recipient contained GvH clones, some of which had appeared first in ileum or blood. With peak circulating GvH clone levels came an association with early post-transplant HvG declines.

Assay used: immunoSEQ multiplex PCR; TCRdb lists only in-frame clones, some missing. The sample holds some 90,000 clones, 75% to 95% seen once. About this clone itself: Its antigen remains unknown.

The germline V gene encodes CDR1 SGDLS and CDR2 YYNGEE. The CDR3 contains 14 residues. Trimming removed 0 bases at V and 3 bases at J, with 9 bases between. V usage is TRBV9 and J usage is TRBJ1-1; the D is unclear. The receptor's source is a human donor who received an intestinal transplant. This specimen consisted of unstimulated CD8+ T cells sorted from spleen or lymph node cells, obtained before intestinal transplant. The CDR3 is CASSVEGLDTEAFF. For the CDR3, the DNA is TGTGCCAGCAGCGTAGAGGGCCTAGACACTGAAGCTTTCTTT.